This TCR beta chain was sequenced during a study of OX40 agonist ivuxolimab in advanced cancers. Describing the broader study: Ivuxolimab, which targeted the costimulatory receptor OX40 (CD134), was an agonistic, fully human IgG2 monoclonal antibody. Intravenous ivuxolimab was administered to patients every 2 weeks at six dose levels: 0.01, 0.1, 0.3, 1.5, 3 and 10 mg/kg. Among the roughly 52 dose-escalation patients, about 20 had hepatocellular carcinoma, 15 or so melanoma, 9 renal cell carcinoma and 9 head and neck cancer. In the dose-escalation cohort, around four fifths of patients were male, and the mean age was around 60 years with a range of roughly 20 to 85. Prior anti-PD-1, anti-PD-L1 or anti-CTLA-4 therapy was permitted, and checkpoint inhibitors had been received by about 44% of dose-escalation patients. Partial responses occurred in three dose-escalation patients, of whom one had hepatocellular carcinoma and two had cutaneous melanoma. The point of sequencing TCRbeta in the periphery was to test whether ivuxolimab changed TCR sequence diversity and drove clonal T-cell expansion. The paper reports the monotherapy dose-escalation portion (N of about 50 patients) of the phase I ivuxolimab trial.

The trial excluded patients who had a history of autoimmune disease or who were on systemic immunosuppression. Peripheral blood for TCR sequencing was collected from all dose cohorts at baseline, on cycle 4 day 1, and on cycle 7 day 1. The samples were drawn from a first-in-human, open-label, multicenter phase I dose-escalation trial of ivuxolimab. Adults with locally advanced or metastatic melanoma, renal cell, hepatocellular, or head and neck squamous cell carcinoma were enrolled in the trial. Before TCR sequencing, CD4+ T cells and CD8+ T cells were sorted from peripheral blood as separate populations. Genomic DNA was isolated from the sorted cells so that the TCRbeta CDR3 region could be sequenced. The immunoSEQ Assay was used to sequence the TCRbeta CDR3 regions. This is the immuneACCESS table as TCRdb keeps it, with only in-frame sequences that have V and J called. A part of the clones is gone; compared with another copy, unresolved V genes explain less than half, and the rest is unexplained. The sample contains tens of thousands of clones, 84% of them found a single time. The leading ten clones occupy about 27% of the sample.

V trim: 6 bases; J trim: 3 bases; unmatched bases: 4. The CDR3 measures 14 amino acids from cysteine to phenylalanine. Left in the record is the CDR3 DNA by itself, 42 bases read in frame from the first base. CDR1 and CDR2, looked up from the germline V gene, are SNHLY and FYNNEI. The count of this clone is one. There is no known antigen for this receptor. Qualities for individual bases were not recorded, and no much larger clone is one base off. Study-level results and caveats: Clonal expansion of both CD4+ and CD8+ blood T cells was observed from baseline to week 6 at doses 0.1 to 3.0 mg/kg. The antigen specificity of the peripheral T cells that underwent clonal expansion was not determined. Low levels of normalized T-cell clonal expansion were also shown by some nonresponding patients. Partial responders in the 0.1-3.0 mg/kg groups had among the lowest normalized peripheral clonal expansion, especially among CD8+ T cells. After ivuxolimab, expanded clones were on average more numerous among CD8+ T cells than among CD4+ T cells.

This TCR was recovered from an adult with an advanced solid tumor such as melanoma, head and neck, liver or kidney cancer. The rearrangement combines TRBV2 with TRBJ1-3; 8 bases in between match TRBD1. The sample here was CD4+ or CD8+ T cells sorted from blood, taken in a trial of the OX40 agonist ivuxolimab. The CDR3 has the sequence CASSGQGYGNTIYF. The DNA sequence is TGTGCCAGCAGCGGACAGGGTTATGGAAACACCATATATTTT.